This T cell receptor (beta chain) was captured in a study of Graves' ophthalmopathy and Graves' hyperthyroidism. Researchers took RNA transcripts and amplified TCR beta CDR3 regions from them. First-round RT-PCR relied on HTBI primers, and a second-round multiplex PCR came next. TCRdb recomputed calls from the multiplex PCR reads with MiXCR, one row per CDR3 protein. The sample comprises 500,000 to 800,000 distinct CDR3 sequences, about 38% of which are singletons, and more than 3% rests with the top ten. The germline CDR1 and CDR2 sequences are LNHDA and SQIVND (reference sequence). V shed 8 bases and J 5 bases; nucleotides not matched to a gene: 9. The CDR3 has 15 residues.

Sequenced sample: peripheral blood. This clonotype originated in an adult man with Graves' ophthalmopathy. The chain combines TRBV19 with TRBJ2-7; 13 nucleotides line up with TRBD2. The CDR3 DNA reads TGTGCCAGTGGAGGACTAGCGGGGGCTACCAACGAGCAGTACTTC. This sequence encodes CASGGLAGATNEQYF.